This T cell receptor (beta chain) was sequenced during a study of blood T cell repertoires in COVID-19. TCRdb keeps only in-frame clones here, not all; method: immunoSEQ multiplex PCR. This table holds 250,000 to 300,000 clones, under 90% found once. CDR1 KGHDR and CDR2 SFDVKD come from the germline V gene. The CDR3 extends over 12 amino acids. Trimming shortened V by 7 bases and J by 5 bases, and 9 bases separated the two germline ends. Categorization into cohorts depended on clinical history that participants reported. Cohort 3 recovered donors had two negative PCRs, clearance, or symptom resolution.

The TCR comes from a man aged 18 to 35 who had recovered from COVID-19. The V call is TRBV24-1, the J call TRBJ2-3; D may be TRBD1 (6 bases). The sample comprised PBMCs or T cells enriched from blood (not recorded which). In nucleotides, the CDR3 is TGTGCCACCAGGGGGGCTGGAGATACGCAGTATTTT. Translated, it gives CATRGAGDTQYF.